The 3 T cell receptor beta chains below come from one sample, sequenced in a study of cytomegalovirus exposure and HLA in healthy donors. Primers for the PCR totalled 60 Vbeta and 13 Jbeta. The protocol was immunoSEQ multiplex PCR, while the TCRdb copy is restricted to in-frame clones and leaves out a portion. The sample holds under 150,000 clones, about 73% seen once. The material sequenced was PBMCs. The receptors here all came from a man in his forties or fifties in good health and CMV-seropositive.

This chain uses TRBV28 with TRBJ2-1, with 15 bases that match TRBD2. Germline V gene data show CDR1 as MDHEN and CDR2 as SYDVKM. After removal of 8 bases from V and 8 bases from J, the junction contained 7 bases not matched to a gene. This CDR3 is built from 15 residues. CDR3 protein: CASGLAGGRYDEQFF. CDR3 DNA: TGTGCCAGCGGACTAGCGGGAGGGAGGTACGATGAGCAGTTCTTC.

This sequence joins TRBV25-1 and TRBJ2-3, with 7 nucleotides matching TRBD2. Germline-derived CDR1 and CDR2 are MGHDK and SYGVNS. V was pared by 1 base and J by 3 bases, with 4 bases of the junction left unmatched. This CDR3 comprises 15 residues. Written as DNA, the CDR3 is TGTGCCAGCAGTGAATGGGGAGGGAAAACAGATACGCAGTATTTT. Translation gives CASSEWGGKTDTQYF.

The V and J genes are TRBV28 and TRBJ1-2; 7 bases are a match to TRBD1. This CDR3 spans 14 amino acids. The ends lost 1 base at V and 11 bases at J; junction bases unmatched: 10. Germline CDR1 is MDHEN and CDR2 is SYDVKM. The DNA for the CDR3 is TGTGCCAGCAGTTTATTCGTAGAGGGGGCGTGGTACACCTTC. It translates to CASSLFVEGAWYTF.